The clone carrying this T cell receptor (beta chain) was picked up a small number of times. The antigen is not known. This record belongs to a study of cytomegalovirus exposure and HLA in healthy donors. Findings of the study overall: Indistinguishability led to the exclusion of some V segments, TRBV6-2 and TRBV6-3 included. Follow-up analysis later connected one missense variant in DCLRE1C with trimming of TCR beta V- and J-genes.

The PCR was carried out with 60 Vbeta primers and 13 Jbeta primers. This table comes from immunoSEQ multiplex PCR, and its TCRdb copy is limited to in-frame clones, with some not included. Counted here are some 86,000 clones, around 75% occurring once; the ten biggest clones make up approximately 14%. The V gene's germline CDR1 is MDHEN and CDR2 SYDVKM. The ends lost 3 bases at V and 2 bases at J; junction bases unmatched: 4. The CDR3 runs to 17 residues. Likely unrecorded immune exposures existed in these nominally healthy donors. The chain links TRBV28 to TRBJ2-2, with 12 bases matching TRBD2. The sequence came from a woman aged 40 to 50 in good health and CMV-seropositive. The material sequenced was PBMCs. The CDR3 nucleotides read TGTGCCAGCAGTTTCAAGACTAGCGGGGGCAACACCGGGGAGCTGTTTTTT. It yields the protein CASSFKTSGGNTGELFF. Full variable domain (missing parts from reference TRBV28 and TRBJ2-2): DVKVTQSSRYLVKRTGEKVFLECVQDMDHENMFWYRQDPGLGLRLIYFSYDVKMKEKGDIPEGYSVSREKKERFSLILESASTNQTSMYLCASSFKTSGGNTGELFFGEGSRLTVL.